Listed below are T cell receptor beta chains from one sample, sequenced in a study of metastatic and nonmetastatic thyroid tumors. Using MiXCR, TCRdb reanalyzed the PCR reads. The data hold 20,000 or so clones, with approximately 30% observed a single time. Sequenced sample: adjacent normal tissue. The source is a female donor with papillary thyroid cancer or a benign thyroid nodule (not recorded which). Some clones in this sample may be carry-over from other donors' samples. The CDR3 runs from the conserved cysteine through the conserved F or W. A D gene is named only where the DNA matches it firmly. Clone size is stated in some rows and not others, as once, few, many or a class when expanded.

clone_size	v_call	j_call	d_call	cdr3_nt	cdr3_aa
once	TRBV3-1	TRBJ2-5	.	TGTGCCAGCAGCCGGATGGGTAGCGGTGAGACCCAGTACTTC	CASSRMGSGETQYF
once	TRBV7-6	TRBJ2-2	.	TGTGCCAGCAGCTTGGGGCTAGAGGGGACCGGGGATCTGTTTTTT	CASSLGLEGTGDLFF
.	TRBV6-1	TRBJ2-3	TRBD2	TGTGCCAGCAGCGCAGCGGGGGTTAGGGGATCCACAGATACGCAGTATTTT	CASSAAGVRGSTDTQYF
.	TRBV28	TRBJ1-5	.	TGTGCCAGCACTTTTGACTCCGTCAATCAGCCCCAGCATTTT	CASTFDSVNQPQHF
medium-sized	TRBV27	TRBJ2-7	.	TGTGCCAGCTCTTGGGGTGTTCCCTACGAGCAGTACTTC	CASSWGVPYEQYF
.	TRBV20-1	TRBJ1-6	.	TGCAGTGCTAGAGGGCAGACTAATTCACCCCTCCACTTT	CSARGQTNSPLHF
many	TRBV5-6	TRBJ1-6	.	TGTGCCAGCAGGTGGGGCCCTGTTAATTCACCCCTCCACTTT	CASRWGPVNSPLHF
.	TRBV7-2	TRBJ2-7	.	TGTGCCAGCAGCCTCATCCGGACAGCCAACGAGCAGTACTTC	CASSLIRTANEQYF
.	TRBV5-1	TRBJ1-1	TRBD1	TGCGCCAGCAGCCCCGGGACAGGGGGGGAAGCTTTCTTT	CASSPGTGGEAFF
few	TRBV18	TRBJ2-6	TRBD1	TGTGCCAGCTCACCGATAGGACAGGGGGCGGCTTCTGGGGCCAACGTCCTGACTTTC	CASSPIGQGAASGANVLTF
few	TRBV10-2	TRBJ2-3	.	TGCGCCAGCAGTGAAGTAGGCGGGAACACAGATACGCAGTATTTT	CASSEVGGNTDTQYF
many	TRBV9	TRBJ1-4	.	TGTGCCAGCAGCGTAAATGAGGGTGGTAATGAAAAACTGTTTTTT	CASSVNEGGNEKLFF
few	TRBV11-2	TRBJ2-2	TRBD2	TGTGCCAGCAGCCATAGTAGTGAACGGGAGGGTTTGGCCGGGGAGCTGTTTTTT	CASSHSSEREGLAGELFF
.	TRBV19	TRBJ1-1	TRBD1	TGTGCCAGTAGACCGAGGGACAGGGGGAGGTTAGACACTGAAGCTTTCTTT	CASRPRDRGRLDTEAFF
.	TRBV28	TRBJ1-2	.	TGTGCCAGCAGCCGCGGGACGAGGGATGGCTACACCTTC	CASSRGTRDGYTF
.	TRBV28	TRBJ2-7	.	TGTGCCAGCATCCAAGGTGTGGGGGGAATTGGCGAGCAGTACTTC	CASIQGVGGIGEQYF
many	TRBV5-1	TRBJ1-2	.	TGCGCCAGCAGCTTGGAGCAGCACTATGGCTACACCTTC	CASSLEQHYGYTF
.	TRBV11-1	TRBJ2-2	.	TGTGCCAGCAGCTCCCGGGACGGCCTGAACACCGGGGAGCTGTTTTTT	CASSSRDGLNTGELFF
.	TRBV11-1	TRBJ2-1	.	TGTGCCAGCAGCCCGGACAGCGCCATATTCCTTCTCAATGAGCAGTTCTTC	CASSPDSAIFLLNEQFF
.	TRBV11-2	TRBJ1-3	.	TGTGCCAGCAGCTTTAGGGTCGCCCCCCCGATGAACACCATATATTTT	CASSFRVAPPMNTIYF
.	TRBV13	TRBJ1-2	.	TGTGCCAGCAGCCCCATCCCCGCCTTGGGGGATGGCTACACCTTC	CASSPIPALGDGYTF
medium-sized	TRBV28	TRBJ2-7	.	TGTGCCAGCAGTACCCGAGACGAGCAGTACTTC	CASSTRDEQYF
many	TRBV5-4	TRBJ2-7	.	TGTGCCAGCAGCTTGGGCGCGAGGGAGCAGTACTTC	CASSLGAREQYF